The 3 T cell receptor beta chains below come from one sample, sequenced in a study of T cell responses to AZD1222 COVID-19 vaccine. TCRdb's copy holds only in-frame clones and misses some; the assay was immunoSEQ multiplex PCR. The table has over 150,000 clones, approximately 90% seen once; the top ten hold 3.4%. Specimen: peripheral blood, collected 28 days after the second AZD1222 dose. The receptor source for this set is an adult who received the AZD1222 COVID-19 vaccine.

The chain carries TRBV10-3 and TRBJ2-2; D unresolved. Germline loops: CDR1 ENHRY, CDR2 SYGVKD. V was shortened by 0 bases and J by 0 bases, with 8 bases between the two germline ends. The CDR3 loop spans 16 amino acids. The CDR3: CAISESGNANTGELFF. The CDR3 DNA sequence: TGTGCCATCAGTGAGTCGGGTAACGCGAACACCGGGGAGCTGTTTTTT.

The chain's CDR3 is CASSTSRGIQANYGYTF. The DNA for the CDR3 is TGTGCCAGCAGCACAAGCAGGGGAATACAGGCTAACTATGGCTACACCTTC. The rearrangement joins TRBV11-3 to TRBJ1-2; perhaps TRBD1 as D (6 bases). With 5 bases removed from V and 0 bases from J, the gap between germline ends came to 19 bases. Germline CDR1 is SGHNT and CDR2 is YENEEA. CDR3 length: 17 residues. Together with reference TRBV11-3 and TRBJ1-2, the CDR3 gives the full variable domain: EAGVVQSPRYKIIEKKQPVAFWCNPISGHNTLYWYLQNLGQGPELLIRYENEEAVDDSQLPKDRFSAERLKGVDSTLKIQPAELGDSAVYLCASSTSRGIQANYGYTFGSGTRLTVV.

This clone was seen more than once but under ten times. The chain combines TRBV18 with TRBJ2-1; a possible D gene is TRBD2 (6 bases). V was shortened by 3 bases and J by 3 bases, with 12 bases between the two germline ends. There are 15 residues in the CDR3. Germline CDR1 is KGHSH and CDR2 is LQKENI. The CDR3 region is CASSPWTGLYNEQFF. The CDR3 DNA reads TGTGCCAGCTCACCCTGGACGGGACTCTACAATGAGCAGTTCTTC.